This TCR beta chain was obtained from a study of human T cells and chemical hapten exposure. Noted time point: patch test 2, 6 weeks after DPC sensitization. Documented treatment: therapeutic diphenylcyclopropenone sensitization with weekly scalp DPC. The V and J ends lost 6 bases and 2 bases respectively, with 18 bases between them. Per the germline V gene, CDR1 is DFQATT and CDR2 is SNEGSKA (reference sequence). The CDR3 contains 15 residues. Unique molecular identifiers were attached to individual cDNA molecules within the library. Via MiXCR, TCRdb re-called the RACE reads, giving one row per CDR3 protein. The sample includes 95,000 or so distinct CDR3 sequences, about an eighth seen only once; the top ten take roughly 3%.

The sequencing here drew on whole blood, taken in connection with sensitization to the hapten diphenylcyclopropenone (DPC). The sequence derives from a woman aged 40 to 50 with alopecia areata. Some clones in this sample may be carry-over from other donors' samples. The chain combines TRBV20-1 with TRBJ2-3; maybe TRBD1 (6 bases). The CDR3 region has the DNA TGCAGTGCCCGAACCCAGGCAGGGGCCACAGATACGCAGTATTTT. As protein: CSARTQAGATDTQYF.